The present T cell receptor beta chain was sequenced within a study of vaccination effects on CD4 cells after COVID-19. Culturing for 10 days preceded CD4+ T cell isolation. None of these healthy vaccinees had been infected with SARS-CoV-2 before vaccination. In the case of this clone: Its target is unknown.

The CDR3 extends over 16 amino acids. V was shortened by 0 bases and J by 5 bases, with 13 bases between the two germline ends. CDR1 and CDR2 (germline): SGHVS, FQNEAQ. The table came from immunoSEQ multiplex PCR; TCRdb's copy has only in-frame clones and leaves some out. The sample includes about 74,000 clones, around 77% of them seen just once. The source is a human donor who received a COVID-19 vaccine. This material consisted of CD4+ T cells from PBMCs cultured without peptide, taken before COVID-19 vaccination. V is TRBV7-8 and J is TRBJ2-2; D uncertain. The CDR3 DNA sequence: TGTGCCAGCAGCTTAGCGAAAAAGGGTATGACCGGGGAGCTGTTTTTT. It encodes CASSLAKKGMTGELFF.